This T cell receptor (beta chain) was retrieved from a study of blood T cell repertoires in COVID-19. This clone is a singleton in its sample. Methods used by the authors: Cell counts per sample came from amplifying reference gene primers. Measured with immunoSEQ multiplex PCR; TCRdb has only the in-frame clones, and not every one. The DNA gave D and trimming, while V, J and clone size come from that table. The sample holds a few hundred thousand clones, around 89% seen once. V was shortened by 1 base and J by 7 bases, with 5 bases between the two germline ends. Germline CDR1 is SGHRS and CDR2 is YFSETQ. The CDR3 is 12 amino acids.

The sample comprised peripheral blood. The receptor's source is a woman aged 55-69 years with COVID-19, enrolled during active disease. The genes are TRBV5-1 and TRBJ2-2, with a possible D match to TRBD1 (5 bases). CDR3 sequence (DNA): TGCGCCAGCAGCTTGCAGGGCGGGGAGCTGTTTTTT. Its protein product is CASSLQGGELFF.